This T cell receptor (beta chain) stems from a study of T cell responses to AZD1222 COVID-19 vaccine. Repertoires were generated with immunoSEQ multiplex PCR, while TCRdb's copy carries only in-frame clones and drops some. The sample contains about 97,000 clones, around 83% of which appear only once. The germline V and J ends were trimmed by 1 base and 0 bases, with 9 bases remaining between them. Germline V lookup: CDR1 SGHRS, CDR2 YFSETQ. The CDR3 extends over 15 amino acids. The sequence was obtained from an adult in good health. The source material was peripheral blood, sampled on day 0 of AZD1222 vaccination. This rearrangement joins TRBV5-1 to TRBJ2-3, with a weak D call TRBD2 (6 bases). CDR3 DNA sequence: TGCGCCAGCAGCTTGTCAGGGACTAGCACAGATACGCAGTATTTT. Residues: CASSLSGTSTDTQYF.